Listed below are T cell receptor beta chains from one sample, sequenced in a study of CD8 T cells in ankylosing spondylitis. In TCRdb, the 5' RACE reads were re-called with MiXCR into one record per CDR3 protein. The repertoire consists of hundreds of thousands of distinct CDR3 sequences, with about 10% occurring once and the leading ten covering roughly a fifth. Material for sequencing was blood, either unsorted or a sorted T cell fraction (not recorded which). The source is a male donor with ankylosing spondylitis or in good health (not recorded which). Both conserved end residues are part of each CDR3. The order of the fields is clone size, V gene, D gene, J gene, CDR3 DNA, CDR3 protein. A D gene is named only where the DNA matches it firmly. Rows may omit the clone size; those that give it use once, few, many or a size class.

clone size: few; V gene: TRBV6-1; D gene: NA; J gene: TRBJ1-2; CDR3 DNA: TGTGCCAGCAGTGACGGTTCCGGGTACTATGGCTACACCTTC; CDR3 protein: CASSDGSGYYGYTF
clone size: many; V gene: TRBV11-2; D gene: NA; J gene: TRBJ1-5; CDR3 DNA: TGTGCCAGCAGCTTAGGATCCTCGGGCAATCAGCCCCAGCATTTT; CDR3 protein: CASSLGSSGNQPQHF
clone size: NA; V gene: TRBV5-1; D gene: NA; J gene: TRBJ2-7; CDR3 DNA: TGCGCCAGCAGCTTGGCAACTCCGGGACACATGATGGATAGCGGGCAGGTTTTGGAGCAGTACTTC; CDR3 protein: CASSLATPGHMMDSGQVLEQYF
clone size: few; V gene: TRBV29-1; D gene: NA; J gene: TRBJ1-3; CDR3 DNA: TGCAGCGTCCCACCGGGCGCTGGAAACACCATATATTTT; CDR3 protein: CSVPPGAGNTIYF
clone size: many; V gene: TRBV20-1; D gene: TRBD1; J gene: TRBJ2-7; CDR3 DNA: TGCAGTGCTAGGACCGGGACAGCGTCCTACGAGCAGTACTTC; CDR3 protein: CSARTGTASYEQYF
clone size: NA; V gene: TRBV3-1; D gene: NA; J gene: TRBJ1-1; CDR3 DNA: TGTGCCAGCAGCGCCCACCCGGGACAAAAGAACACTGAAGCTTTCTTT; CDR3 protein: CASSAHPGQKNTEAFF
clone size: many; V gene: TRBV9; D gene: TRBD1; J gene: TRBJ2-3; CDR3 DNA: TGTGCCAGCAGCGTTAACCGGGACAGGTTGGCAGATACGCAGTATTTT; CDR3 protein: CASSVNRDRLADTQYF
clone size: NA; V gene: TRBV7-2; D gene: TRBD2; J gene: TRBJ2-3; CDR3 DNA: TGTGCCAGCAGCTACCAAGCGGGGGGGGGCACAGATACGCAGTATTTT; CDR3 protein: CASSYQAGGGTDTQYF
clone size: many; V gene: TRBV7-2; D gene: TRBD2; J gene: TRBJ2-2; CDR3 DNA: TGTGCCAGCAGCCAGCGACTAGCGGGGCGCACCTCGAACACCGGGGAGCTGTTTTTT; CDR3 protein: CASSQRLAGRTSNTGELFF
clone size: NA; V gene: TRBV20-1; D gene: NA; J gene: TRBJ2-5; CDR3 DNA: TGCAGTGCTAGAGACTACGGCGAGGGGTACCAAGAGACCCAGTACTTC; CDR3 protein: CSARDYGEGYQETQYF
clone size: many; V gene: TRBV19; D gene: TRBD2; J gene: TRBJ2-3; CDR3 DNA: TGTGCCAGTAGTACTAGCGGTTCATATACGCAGTATTTT; CDR3 protein: CASSTSGSYTQYF